These 16 T cell receptor beta chains came from one sample sequenced in a study of T cells expressing NK-cell markers. Reprocessing the 5' RACE reads, TCRdb reports a single entry for every CDR3 protein and omits DNA. The listing records under 600,000 distinct CDR3 sequences. The sequencing sample was made of blood T cells: a sorted CD56 or NKG2C T cell subset, CD4+ or CD8+ T cells, or bulk PBMC T cells (not recorded which). The source of these receptors is a woman aged 45-65 years in good health.

This rearrangement joins TRBV6-5 to TRBJ2-3. This CDR3 contains 16 residues. Germline V lookup: CDR1 MNHEY, CDR2 SVGAGI. The CDR3 spells CASSYGVDPSTDTQYF.

The chain recombines TRBV2 with TRBJ1-1. The CDR3 runs to 13 residues. Looked up from germline, CDR1 is SNHLY and CDR2 is FYNNEI. The CDR3: CASRGTMNTEAFF.

The genes are TRBV3-1 and TRBJ2-1; TCRdb's D call, TRBD1, is unchecked because there is no DNA. CDR3 length: 15 residues. Germline assignment: CDR1 LGHDT and CDR2 YNNKEL (reference sequence). The CDR3 reads CASSQDAGRGNEQFF.

The V call is TRBV9, the J call TRBJ2-3; TCRdb gives TRBD1 as the D gene, but with no DNA this cannot be confirmed. From germline, CDR1 is SGDLS and CDR2 YYNGEE. The CDR3 is 15 residues long. CDR3 amino acids: CASSVVPGARDTQYF.

This chain links TRBV30 with TRBJ1-1; TCRdb's D call of TRBD1 is untestable without DNA. CDR3 length equals 14 residues. CDR1 and CDR2 (germline): GTSNPN, SVGIG (reference sequence). This CDR3 is CAWRRDRWNTEAFF.

The V call is TRBV11-3, the J call TRBJ2-3. The CDR3 length is 12 residues. Germline V gene data show CDR1 as SGHNT and CDR2 as YENEEA. This chain's CDR3 is CASSLGIGTQYF.

This sequence joins TRBV6-1 and TRBJ1-4; with no DNA, the TCRdb D assignment of TRBD1 cannot be verified. CDR3 length: 16 amino acids. Germline V gene data show CDR1 as MNHNS and CDR2 as SASEGT. CDR3 protein: CASRGQGAATNEKLFF.

This chain connects TRBV12-3 or TRBV12-4 to TRBJ2-1. The length of the CDR3 is 13 residues. This CDR3 is CASSLGDVDEQFF.

The genes are TRBV5-6 and TRBJ1-1; TCRdb indicates TRBD1, and absent DNA this call remains unverified. The CDR3 has 16 residues. Germline V lookup: CDR1 SGHDT, CDR2 YYEEEE. The CDR3 is CASSLGNRGGSTEAFF.

The chain recombines TRBV5-1 with TRBJ2-2; TCRdb's D call, TRBD2, is unchecked because there is no DNA. Germline lookup yields CDR1 SGHRS and CDR2 YFSETQ. This CDR3 is 15 amino acids long. The CDR3 loop reads CASSWRATNTGELFF.

The chain recombines TRBV4-2 with TRBJ2-1; there is no DNA to check the TCRdb D call of TRBD2. Germline V CDR1 and CDR2: LGHNA, YNFKEQ. The CDR3 is 15 amino acids. CDR3 amino acids: CASSPTSLTNNEQFF.

The CDR3 loop is CASSWTGLAENNEQFF. The rearrangement uses TRBV5-1 and TRBJ2-1; with no DNA, the TCRdb D assignment of TRBD2 cannot be verified. Germline V gene sequence: CDR1 SGHRS, CDR2 YFSETQ. The CDR3 consists of 16 residues.

The rearrangement links TRBV15 to TRBJ2-5; TCRdb names TRBD2, which stays unverified in the absence of DNA. CDR1 and CDR2 (germline): LNHNV, YYDKDF (reference sequence). The CDR3 length is 16 residues. CDR3 region: CATSRVGGRRQETQYF.

The chain uses TRBV20-1 and TRBJ2-3; checking the TCRdb D call of TRBD2 is not possible without DNA. Germline-derived CDR1 and CDR2 are DFQATT and SNEGSKA (reference sequence). The CDR3 is 17 amino acids. CDR3 residues: CSARDPSSGRRTDTQYF.

This chain joins TRBV3-1 and TRBJ2-5; TCRdb indicates TRBD2, and absent DNA this call remains unverified. The CDR3 loop spans 17 amino acids. Per germline, CDR1 LGHDT and CDR2 YNNKEL (reference sequence). CDR3: CASSRISGKRGTETQYF.

The chain employs TRBV7-8 and TRBJ1-5; TCRdb names TRBD1, which stays unverified in the absence of DNA. The germline V gene has CDR1 SGHVS and CDR2 FQNEAQ. The length of the CDR3 is 15 residues. CDR3 sequence reads: CASSDPHRESQPQHF.